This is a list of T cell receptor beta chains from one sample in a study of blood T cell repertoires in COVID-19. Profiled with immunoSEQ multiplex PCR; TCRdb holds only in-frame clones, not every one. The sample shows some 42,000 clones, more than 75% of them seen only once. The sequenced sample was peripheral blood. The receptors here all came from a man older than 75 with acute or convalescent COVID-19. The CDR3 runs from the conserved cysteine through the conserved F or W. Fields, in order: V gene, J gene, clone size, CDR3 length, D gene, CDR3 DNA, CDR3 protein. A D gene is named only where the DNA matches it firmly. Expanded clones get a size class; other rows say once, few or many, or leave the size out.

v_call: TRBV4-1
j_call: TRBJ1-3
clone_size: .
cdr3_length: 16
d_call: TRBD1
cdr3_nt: TGCGCCAGCAGCCTCTTACAGGGGGGCCCTGGAAACACCATATATTTT
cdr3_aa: CASSLLQGGPGNTIYF

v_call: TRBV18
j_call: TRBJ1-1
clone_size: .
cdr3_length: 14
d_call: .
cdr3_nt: TGTGCCAGCTCCCGATCAAACGGGAACACTGAAGCTTTCTTT
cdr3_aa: CASSRSNGNTEAFF

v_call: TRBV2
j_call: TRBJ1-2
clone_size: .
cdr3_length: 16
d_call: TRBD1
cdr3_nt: TGTGCCAGCAGTCACCCACGGACAGGGGCGGCCTATGGCTACACCTTC
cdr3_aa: CASSHPRTGAAYGYTF

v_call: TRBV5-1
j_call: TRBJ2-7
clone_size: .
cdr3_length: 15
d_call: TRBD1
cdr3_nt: TGCGCCAGCAGCTTGAGGGACAGGGGCCCCTACGAGCAGTACTTC
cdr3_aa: CASSLRDRGPYEQYF

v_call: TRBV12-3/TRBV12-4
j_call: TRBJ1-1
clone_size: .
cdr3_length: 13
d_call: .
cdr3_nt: TGTGCCAGCAGAAGGGGGTCAGGGACTGAAGCTTTCTTT
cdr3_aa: CASRRGSGTEAFF

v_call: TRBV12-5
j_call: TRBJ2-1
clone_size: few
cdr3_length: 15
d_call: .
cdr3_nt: TGTGCTAGTGGTTCAGACAGTAGAAGCTACAATGAGCAGTTCTTC
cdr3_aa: CASGSDSRSYNEQFF

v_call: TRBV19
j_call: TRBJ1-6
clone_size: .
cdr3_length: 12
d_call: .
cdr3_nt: TGTGCCAGTAGTCCGCAGGGGTCACCCCTCCACTTT
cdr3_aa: CASSPQGSPLHF

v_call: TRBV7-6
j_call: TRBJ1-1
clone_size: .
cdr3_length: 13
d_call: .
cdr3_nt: TGTGCCAGCAGCCCCCATGGGGAGACTGAAGCTTTCTTT
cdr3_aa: CASSPHGETEAFF

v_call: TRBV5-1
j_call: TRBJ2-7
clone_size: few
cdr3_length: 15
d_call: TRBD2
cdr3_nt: TGCGCCAGCAGCTTTACTAGCGGGAAAGGGAACGAGCAGTACTTC
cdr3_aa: CASSFTSGKGNEQYF

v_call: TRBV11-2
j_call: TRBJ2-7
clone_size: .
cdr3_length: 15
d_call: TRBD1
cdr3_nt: TGTGCCAGCAGCTTAACAACAGGGGGCTCCTACGAGCAGTACTTC
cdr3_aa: CASSLTTGGSYEQYF

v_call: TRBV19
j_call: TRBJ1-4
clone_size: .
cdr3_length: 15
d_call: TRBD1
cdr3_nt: TGTGCCAGTACCCCCCGAAGGGGGCTCTTGGAAAAACTGTTTTTT
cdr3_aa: CASTPRRGLLEKLFF

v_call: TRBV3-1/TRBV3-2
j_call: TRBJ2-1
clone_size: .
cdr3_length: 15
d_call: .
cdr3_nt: TGTGCCAGCAGCCCCCGGACTACAGCGCGTGGTGAGCAGTTCTTC
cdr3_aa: CASSPRTTARGEQFF

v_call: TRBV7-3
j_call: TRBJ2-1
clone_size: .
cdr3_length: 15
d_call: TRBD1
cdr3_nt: TGTGCCAGCAGCTCACCGGACAGGGACAGGAGTGAGCAGTTCTTC
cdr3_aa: CASSSPDRDRSEQFF

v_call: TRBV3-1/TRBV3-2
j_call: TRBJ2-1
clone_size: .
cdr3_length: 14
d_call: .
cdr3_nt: TGTGCCAGCAGCCAATCGGGTCGGAACAATGAGCAGTTCTTC
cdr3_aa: CASSQSGRNNEQFF

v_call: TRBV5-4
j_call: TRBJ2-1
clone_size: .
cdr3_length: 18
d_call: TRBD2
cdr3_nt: TGTGCCAGCAGCTCGGGACTAGCGGGAGGAGGCTCCTACAATGAGCAGTTCTTC
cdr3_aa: CASSSGLAGGGSYNEQFF

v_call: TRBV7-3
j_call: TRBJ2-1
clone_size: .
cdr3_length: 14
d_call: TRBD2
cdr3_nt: TGTGCCAGCAGCTTAGCGGGGGGGCCGAATGAGCAGTTCTTC
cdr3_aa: CASSLAGGPNEQFF

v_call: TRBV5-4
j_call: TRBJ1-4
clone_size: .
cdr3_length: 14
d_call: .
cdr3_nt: TGTGCCAGCAGCTTGGTTGGGGCAGGAGAAAAACTGTTTTTT
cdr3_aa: CASSLVGAGEKLFF

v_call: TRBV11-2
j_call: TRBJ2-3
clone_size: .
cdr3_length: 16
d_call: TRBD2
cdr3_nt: TGTGCCAGCAGCTCCAGGACTAGCGGGGGGGCCGGTACGCAGTATTTT
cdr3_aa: CASSSRTSGGAGTQYF

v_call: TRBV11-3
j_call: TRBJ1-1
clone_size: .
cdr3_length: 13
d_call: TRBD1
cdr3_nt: TGTGCCAGCAGCCAGGGACAGGGTACTGAAGCTTTCTTT
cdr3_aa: CASSQGQGTEAFF

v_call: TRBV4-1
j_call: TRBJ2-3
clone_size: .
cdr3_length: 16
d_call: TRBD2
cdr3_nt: TGCGCCAGCAGCAGACTGGGAGGGGTAGGCACAGATACGCAGTATTTT
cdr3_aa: CASSRLGGVGTDTQYF

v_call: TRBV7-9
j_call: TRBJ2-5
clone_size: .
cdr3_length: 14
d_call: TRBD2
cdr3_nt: TGTGCCAGCAGCCCATACGGGGGGGAAGAGACCCAGTACTTC
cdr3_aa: CASSPYGGEETQYF

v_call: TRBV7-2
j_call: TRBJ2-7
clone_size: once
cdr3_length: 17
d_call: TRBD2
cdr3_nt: TGTGCCAGCAGCTCCCGTCCGGCGGGAGGGTCCTACGACGAGCAGTACTTC
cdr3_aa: CASSSRPAGGSYDEQYF

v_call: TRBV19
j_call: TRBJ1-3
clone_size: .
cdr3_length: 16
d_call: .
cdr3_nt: TGTGCCAGTACCGATTACAAGGGACACTCTGGAAACACCATATATTTT
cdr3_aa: CASTDYKGHSGNTIYF

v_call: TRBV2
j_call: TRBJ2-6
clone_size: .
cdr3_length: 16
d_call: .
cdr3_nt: TGTGCCAGCGAGGCTGTACGCAGCTCTGGGGCCAACGTCCTGACTTTC
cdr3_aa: CASEAVRSSGANVLTF

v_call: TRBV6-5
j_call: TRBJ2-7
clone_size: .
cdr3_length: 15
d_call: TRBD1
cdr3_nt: TGTGCCACCCGGAGGGGACAGGACATCTCCTACGAGCAGTACTTC
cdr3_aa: CATRRGQDISYEQYF

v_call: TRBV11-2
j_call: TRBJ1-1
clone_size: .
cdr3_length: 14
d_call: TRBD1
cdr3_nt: TGTGCCAGCAGCTGGGGACAGCTTAACACTGAAGCTTTCTTT
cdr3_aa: CASSWGQLNTEAFF

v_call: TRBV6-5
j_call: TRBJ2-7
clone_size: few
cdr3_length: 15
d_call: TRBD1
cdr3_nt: TGTGCCAGCAGGTCCCCAGGGGGAGCCTCCTACGAGCAGTACTTC
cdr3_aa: CASRSPGGASYEQYF

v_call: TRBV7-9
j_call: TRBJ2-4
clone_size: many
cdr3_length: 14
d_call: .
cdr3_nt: TGTGCCAGCAGCCCGATTAGCCAGAAAAACATTCAGTACTTC
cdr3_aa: CASSPISQKNIQYF

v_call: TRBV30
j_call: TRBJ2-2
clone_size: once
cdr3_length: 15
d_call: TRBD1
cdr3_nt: TGTGCCTGGAGACGACAGGGGCGCGACACCGGGGAGCTGTTTTTT
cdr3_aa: CAWRRQGRDTGELFF

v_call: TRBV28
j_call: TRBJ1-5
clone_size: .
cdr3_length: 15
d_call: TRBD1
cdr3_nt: TGTGCCAGCAGTTCTGGACAGGGGGCCGGTCAGCCCCAGCATTTT
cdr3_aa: CASSSGQGAGQPQHF

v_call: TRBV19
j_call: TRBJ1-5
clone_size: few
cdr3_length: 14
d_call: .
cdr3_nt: TGTGCCAGTAGTATCGGGCAGGGGTTTCAGCCCCAGCATTTT
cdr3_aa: CASSIGQGFQPQHF

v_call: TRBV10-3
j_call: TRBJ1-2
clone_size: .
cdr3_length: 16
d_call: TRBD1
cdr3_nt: TGTGCCATCAGTGAGTCGAGGGCAGGGGGCGACTATGGCTACACCTTC
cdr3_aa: CAISESRAGGDYGYTF

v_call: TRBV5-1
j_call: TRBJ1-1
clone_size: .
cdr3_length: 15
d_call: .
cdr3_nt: TGCGCCAGCAGCTTGGGGCAGGGGTTGAACACTGAAGCTTTCTTT
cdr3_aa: CASSLGQGLNTEAFF

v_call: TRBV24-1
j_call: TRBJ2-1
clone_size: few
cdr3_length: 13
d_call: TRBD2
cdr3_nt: TGTGCCACCAGCCACGGGGGGGGCAATGAGCAGTTCTTC
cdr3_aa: CATSHGGGNEQFF

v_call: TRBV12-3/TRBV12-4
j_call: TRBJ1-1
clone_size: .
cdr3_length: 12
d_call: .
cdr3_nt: TGTGCCAGCAGTTTCGTCGGGGCTGAAGCTTTCTTT
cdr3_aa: CASSFVGAEAFF

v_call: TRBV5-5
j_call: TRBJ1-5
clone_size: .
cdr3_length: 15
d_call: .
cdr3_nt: TGTGCCAGCAGCTTGGATGGCAGGGAGGGTCAGCCCCAGCATTTT
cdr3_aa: CASSLDGREGQPQHF

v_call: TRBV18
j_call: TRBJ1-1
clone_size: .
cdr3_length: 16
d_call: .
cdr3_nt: TGTGCCAGCTCACCACGGGCGGGGCTACAGAACACTGAAGCTTTCTTT
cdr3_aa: CASSPRAGLQNTEAFF

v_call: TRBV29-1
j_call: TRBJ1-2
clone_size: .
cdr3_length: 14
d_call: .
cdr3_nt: TGCAGCGTTGAAGGGGGAGGGCAGAAGCATGGCTACACCTTC
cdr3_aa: CSVEGGGQKHGYTF

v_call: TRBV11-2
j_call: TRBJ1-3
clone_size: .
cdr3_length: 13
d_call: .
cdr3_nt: TGTGCCAGCAGCCGATCTCGGGGAAACACCATATATTTT
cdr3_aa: CASSRSRGNTIYF

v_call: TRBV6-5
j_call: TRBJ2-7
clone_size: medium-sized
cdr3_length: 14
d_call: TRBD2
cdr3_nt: TGTGCCAGCAGAACTAGCGGGAGAACCTACGAGCAGTACTTC
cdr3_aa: CASRTSGRTYEQYF

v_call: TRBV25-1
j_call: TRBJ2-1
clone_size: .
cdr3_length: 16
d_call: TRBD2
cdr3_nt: TGTGCCAGCACCTCGCCAGCGGGAGTCGGTTACAATGAGCAGTTCTTC
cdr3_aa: CASTSPAGVGYNEQFF

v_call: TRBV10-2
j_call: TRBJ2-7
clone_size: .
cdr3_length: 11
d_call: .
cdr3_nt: TGCGCCAGCAGTGCGGGGTTCGAGCAGTACTTC
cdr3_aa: CASSAGFEQYF

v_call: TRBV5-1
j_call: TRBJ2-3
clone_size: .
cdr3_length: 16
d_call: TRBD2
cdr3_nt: TGCGCCAGCAGCTTGGGGTTAGCGGGAGGGCCAGATACGCAGTATTTT
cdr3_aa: CASSLGLAGGPDTQYF

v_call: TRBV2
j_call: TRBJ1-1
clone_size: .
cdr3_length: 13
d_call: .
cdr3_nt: TGTGCCAGCAGCGTGGGACAGAACACTGAAGCTTTCTTT
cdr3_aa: CASSVGQNTEAFF

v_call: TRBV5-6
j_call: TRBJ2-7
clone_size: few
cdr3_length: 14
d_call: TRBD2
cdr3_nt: TGTGCCAGCAGCAAAATAGCGGGGGGCAACGAGCAGTACTTC
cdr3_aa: CASSKIAGGNEQYF

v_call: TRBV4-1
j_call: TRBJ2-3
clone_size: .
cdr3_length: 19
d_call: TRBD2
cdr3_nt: TGCGCCAGCAGCCAAGATATCCGCCTAGCGGGAGCCATCACAGATACGCAGTATTTT
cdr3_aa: CASSQDIRLAGAITDTQYF

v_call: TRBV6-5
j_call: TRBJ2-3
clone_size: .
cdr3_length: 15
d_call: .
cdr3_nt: TGTGCCAGCAGTTACTCGTCGGAGGTGGCAGATACGCAGTATTTT
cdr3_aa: CASSYSSEVADTQYF

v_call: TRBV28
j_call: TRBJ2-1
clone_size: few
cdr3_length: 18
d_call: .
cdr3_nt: TGTGCCAGCAGTTTCAACCTCCGGGGGTCTTCTCCTTACAATGAGCAGTTCTTC
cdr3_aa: CASSFNLRGSSPYNEQFF

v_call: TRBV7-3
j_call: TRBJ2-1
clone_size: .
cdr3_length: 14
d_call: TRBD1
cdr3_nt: TGTGCCAGCGCACCGGGACAGGGCTACAATGAGCAGTTCTTC
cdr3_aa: CASAPGQGYNEQFF

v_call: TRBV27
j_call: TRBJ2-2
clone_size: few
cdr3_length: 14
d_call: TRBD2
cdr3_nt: TGTGCCAGCAGTCTGGGACTAACCACCGGGGAGCTGTTTTTT
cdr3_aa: CASSLGLTTGELFF